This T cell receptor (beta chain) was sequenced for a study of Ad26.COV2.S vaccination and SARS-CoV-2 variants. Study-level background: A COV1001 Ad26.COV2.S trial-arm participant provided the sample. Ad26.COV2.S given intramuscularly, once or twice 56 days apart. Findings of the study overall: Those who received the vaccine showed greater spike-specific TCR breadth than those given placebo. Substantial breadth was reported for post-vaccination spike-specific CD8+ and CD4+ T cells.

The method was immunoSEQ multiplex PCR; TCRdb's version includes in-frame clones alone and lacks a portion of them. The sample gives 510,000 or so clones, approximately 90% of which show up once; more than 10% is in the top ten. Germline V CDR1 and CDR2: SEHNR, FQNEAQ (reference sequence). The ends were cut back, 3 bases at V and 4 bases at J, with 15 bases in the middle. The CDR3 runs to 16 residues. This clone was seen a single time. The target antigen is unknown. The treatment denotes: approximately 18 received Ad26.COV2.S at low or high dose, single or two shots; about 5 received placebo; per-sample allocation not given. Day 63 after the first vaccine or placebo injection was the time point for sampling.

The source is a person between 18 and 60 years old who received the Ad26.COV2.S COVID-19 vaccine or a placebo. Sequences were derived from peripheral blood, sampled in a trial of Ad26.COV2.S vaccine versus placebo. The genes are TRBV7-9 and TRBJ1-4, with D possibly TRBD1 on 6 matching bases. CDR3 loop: CASSLSLGAINEKLFF. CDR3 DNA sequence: TGTGCCAGCAGCTTGAGCCTGGGGGCCATTAATGAAAAACTGTTTTTT. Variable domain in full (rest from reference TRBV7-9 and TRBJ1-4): DTGVSQNPRHKITKRGQNVTFRCDPISEHNRLYWYRQTLGQGPEFLTYFQNEAQLEKSRLLSDRFSAERPKGSFSTLEIQRTEQGDSAMYLCASSLSLGAINEKLFFGSGTQLSVL.